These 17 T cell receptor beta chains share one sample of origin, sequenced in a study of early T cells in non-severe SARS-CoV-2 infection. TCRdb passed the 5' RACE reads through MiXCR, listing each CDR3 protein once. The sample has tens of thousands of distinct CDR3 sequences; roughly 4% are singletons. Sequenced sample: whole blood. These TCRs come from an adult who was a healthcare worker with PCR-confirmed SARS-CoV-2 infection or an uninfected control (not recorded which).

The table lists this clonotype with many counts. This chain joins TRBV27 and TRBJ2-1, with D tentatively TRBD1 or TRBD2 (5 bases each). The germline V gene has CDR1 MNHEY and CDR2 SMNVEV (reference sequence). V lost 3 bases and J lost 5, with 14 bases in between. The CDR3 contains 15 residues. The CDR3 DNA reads TGTGCCAGCAGTTTCGACAGAGAGGGGCACAATGAGCAGTTCTTC. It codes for CASSFDREGHNEQFF.

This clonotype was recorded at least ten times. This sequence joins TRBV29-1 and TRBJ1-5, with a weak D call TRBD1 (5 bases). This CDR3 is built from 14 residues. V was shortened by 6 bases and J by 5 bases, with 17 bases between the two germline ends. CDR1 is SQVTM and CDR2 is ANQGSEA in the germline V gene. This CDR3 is CSVLETGGDQPQHF. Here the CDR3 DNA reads TGCAGCGTCCTCGAAACAGGTGGGGATCAGCCCCAGCATTTT. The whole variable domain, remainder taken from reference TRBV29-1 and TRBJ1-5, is SAVISQKPSRDICQRGTSLTIQCQVDSQVTMMFWYRQQPGQSLTLIATANQGSEATYESGFVIDKFPISRPNLTFSTLTVSNMSPEDSSIYLCSVLETGGDQPQHFGDGTRLSIL.

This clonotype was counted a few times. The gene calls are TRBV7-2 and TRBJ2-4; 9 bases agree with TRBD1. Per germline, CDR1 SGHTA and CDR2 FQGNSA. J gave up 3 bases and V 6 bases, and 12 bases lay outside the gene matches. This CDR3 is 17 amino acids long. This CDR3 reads CASRQTGTGFGKNIQYF. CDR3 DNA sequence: TGTGCCAGCAGACAGACCGGGACAGGGTTCGGCAAAAACATTCAGTACTTC.

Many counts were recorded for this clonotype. For the CDR3, the DNA is TGTGCCAGCAGCTTAGCCAGCACAGATACGCAGTATTTT. Residues: CASSLASTDTQYF. The gene calls are TRBV11-1 and TRBJ2-3; no definite D call. This CDR3 spans 13 amino acids. Germline V gene data show CDR1 as SGHAT and CDR2 as FQDESV (reference sequence). V dropped 0 bases and J dropped 0 bases, with 1 base sitting between them.

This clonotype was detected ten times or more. In DNA form, the CDR3 reads TGTGCCAGCAGCCCGCGACGAACGACACCCATGAGGGGCTACACCTTC. Amino acid sequence: CASSPRRTTPMRGYTF. V gene TRBV3-1 combines with J gene TRBJ1-2, with D unclear. Germline CDR1 reads LGHDT; CDR2 reads YNNKEL (reference sequence). The CDR3 extends over 16 amino acids. Trimming stripped 4 bases from V and 8 bases from J, with 23 bases between.

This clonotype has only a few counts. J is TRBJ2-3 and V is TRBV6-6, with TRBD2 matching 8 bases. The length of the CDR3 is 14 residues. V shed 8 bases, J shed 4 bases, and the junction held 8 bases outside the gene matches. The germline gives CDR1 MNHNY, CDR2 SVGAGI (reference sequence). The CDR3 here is CASGTGLVPDTQYF. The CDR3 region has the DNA TGTGCCAGCGGGACGGGACTAGTCCCAGATACGCAGTATTTT.

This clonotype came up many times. The CDR3 sequence: CASSFDRYTDTQYF. The CDR3 DNA reads TGTGCCAGCAGCTTTGACAGGTACACAGATACGCAGTATTTT. The rearrangement links TRBV11-2 to TRBJ2-3, with a tentative D call TRBD1 (6 bases). V was cut by 3 bases and J by 2 bases, with 9 bases left in between. The germline CDR1 and CDR2 sequences are SGHAT and FQNNGV. CDR3 length equals 14 residues.

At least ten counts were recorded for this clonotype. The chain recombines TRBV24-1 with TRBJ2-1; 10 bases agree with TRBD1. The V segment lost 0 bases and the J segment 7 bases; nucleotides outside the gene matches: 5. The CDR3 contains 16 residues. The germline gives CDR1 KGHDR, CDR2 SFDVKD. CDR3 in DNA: TGTGCCACCAGTGATTTGGGGACAGGGGAGAAGAATGAGCAGTTCTTC. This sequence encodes CATSDLGTGEKNEQFF.

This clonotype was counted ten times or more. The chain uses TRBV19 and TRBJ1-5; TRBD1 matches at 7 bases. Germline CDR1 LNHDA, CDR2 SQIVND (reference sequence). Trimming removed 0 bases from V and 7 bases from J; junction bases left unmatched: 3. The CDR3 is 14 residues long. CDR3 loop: CASSIEGGGQPQHF. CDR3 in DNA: TGTGCCAGTAGTATAGAAGGGGGCGGCCAGCCCCAGCATTTT. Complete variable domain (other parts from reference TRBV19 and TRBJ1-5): DGGITQSPKYLFRKEGQNVTLSCEQNLNHDAMYWYRQDPGQGLRLIYYSQIVNDFQKGDIAEGYSVSREKKESFPLTVTSAQKNPTAFYLCASSIEGGGQPQHFGDGTRLSIL.

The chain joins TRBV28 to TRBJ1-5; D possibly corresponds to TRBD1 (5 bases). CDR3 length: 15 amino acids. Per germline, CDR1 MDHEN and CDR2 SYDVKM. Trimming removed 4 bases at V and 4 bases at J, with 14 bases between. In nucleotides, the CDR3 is TGTGCCAGCAGTTCCACCGGGACGGAGAATCAGCCCCAGCATTTT. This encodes CASSSTGTENQPQHF. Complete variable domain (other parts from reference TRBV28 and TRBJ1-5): DVKVTQSSRYLVKRTGEKVFLECVQDMDHENMFWYRQDPGLGLRLIYFSYDVKMKEKGDIPEGYSVSREKKERFSLILESASTNQTSMYLCASSSTGTENQPQHFGDGTRLSIL.

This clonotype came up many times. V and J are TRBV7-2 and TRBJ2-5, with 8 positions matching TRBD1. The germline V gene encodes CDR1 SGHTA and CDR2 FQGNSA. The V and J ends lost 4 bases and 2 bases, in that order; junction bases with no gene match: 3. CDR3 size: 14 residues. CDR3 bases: TGTGCCAGCAGCTCCCGGACAGGGCAAGAGACCCAGTACTTC. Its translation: CASSSRTGQETQYF.

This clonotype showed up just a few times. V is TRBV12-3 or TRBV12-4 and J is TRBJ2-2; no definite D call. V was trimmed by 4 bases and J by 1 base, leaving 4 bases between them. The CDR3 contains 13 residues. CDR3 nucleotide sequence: TGTGCCAGCAGTTCCAGGAACACCGGGGAGCTGTTTTTT. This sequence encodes CASSSRNTGELFF.

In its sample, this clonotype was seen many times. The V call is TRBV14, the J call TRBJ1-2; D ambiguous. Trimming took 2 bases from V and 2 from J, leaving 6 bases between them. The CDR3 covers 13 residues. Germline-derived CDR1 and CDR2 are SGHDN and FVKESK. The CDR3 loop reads CASSQSTNYGYTF. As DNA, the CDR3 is TGTGCCAGCAGCCAATCTACCAACTATGGCTACACCTTC. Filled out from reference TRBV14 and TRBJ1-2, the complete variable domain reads EAGVTQFPSHSVIEKGQTVTLRCDPISGHDNLYWYRRVMGKEIKFLLHFVKESKQDESGMPNNRFLAERTGGTYSTLKVQPAELEDSGVYFCASSQSTNYGYTFGSGTRLTVV.

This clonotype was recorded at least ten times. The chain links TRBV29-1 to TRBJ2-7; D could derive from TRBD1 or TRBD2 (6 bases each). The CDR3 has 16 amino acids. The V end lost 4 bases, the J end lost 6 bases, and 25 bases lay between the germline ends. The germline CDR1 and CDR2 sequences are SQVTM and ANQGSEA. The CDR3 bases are TGCAGCGTTGGGACAGCTTGGTCTACAGCAGCGGGCGAGCAGTACTTC. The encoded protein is CSVGTAWSTAAGEQYF.

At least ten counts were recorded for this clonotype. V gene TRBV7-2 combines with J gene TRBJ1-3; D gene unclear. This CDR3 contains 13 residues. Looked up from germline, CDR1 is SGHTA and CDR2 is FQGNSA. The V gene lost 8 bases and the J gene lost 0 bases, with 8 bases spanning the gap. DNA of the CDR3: TGTGCCAGCGGGCAGGACTCTGGAAACACCATATATTTT. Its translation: CASGQDSGNTIYF.

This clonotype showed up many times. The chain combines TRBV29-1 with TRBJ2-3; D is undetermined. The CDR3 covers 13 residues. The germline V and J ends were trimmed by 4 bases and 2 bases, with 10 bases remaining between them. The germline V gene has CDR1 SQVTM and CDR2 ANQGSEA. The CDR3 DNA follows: TGCAGCGTTGTGGTTCAGAACACAGATACGCAGTATTTT. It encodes CSVVVQNTDTQYF.

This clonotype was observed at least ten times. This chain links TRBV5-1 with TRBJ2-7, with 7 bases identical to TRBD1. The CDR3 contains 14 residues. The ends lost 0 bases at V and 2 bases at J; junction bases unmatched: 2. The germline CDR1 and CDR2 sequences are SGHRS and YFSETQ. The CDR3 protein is CASSLEGQPYEQYF. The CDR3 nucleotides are TGCGCCAGCAGCTTGGAGGGACAGCCCTACGAGCAGTACTTC.